The 32 T cell receptor beta chains reported below all come from one sample, sequenced in a study of cytomegalovirus exposure and HLA in healthy donors. The PCR made use of 60 Vbeta and 13 Jbeta primers. Only in-frame clones appear in the TCRdb table, and some are missing; sequencing was by immunoSEQ multiplex PCR. The data show about 190,000 clones, under 85% seen once. Material: PBMCs. These receptors originate from a woman aged 18-29 years in good health and CMV-seronegative.

The chain has TRBV7-2 and TRBJ2-5, with 10 bases aligning to TRBD2. Germline CDR1 SGHTA, CDR2 FQGNSA. After removal of 6 bases from V and 3 bases from J, the junction contained 4 bases not matched to a gene. The CDR3 is made up of 14 amino acids. The CDR3 spells CASRKGLAEETQYF. The DNA of the CDR3 is TGTGCCAGCAGGAAAGGACTAGCGGAAGAGACCCAGTACTTC.

The rearrangement links TRBV6-6 to TRBJ1-5; a weak D match, TRBD1 (6 bases). The V and J ends lost 6 bases and 0 bases respectively, with 6 bases between them. The CDR3 spans 13 residues. Germline CDR1 and CDR2: MNHNY and SVGAGI (reference sequence). This CDR3 is CASSRGSNQPQHF. The DNA of the CDR3 is TGTGCCAGCAGCAGGGGTAGCAATCAGCCCCAGCATTTT.

The J gene is TRBJ2-1, the V gene TRBV28; 7 positions match TRBD2. The length of the CDR3 is 16 residues. CDR1 is MDHEN, CDR2 SYDVKM, per germline. Losses at the gene ends were 2 bases for V and 6 bases for J; bases not matched to a gene: 10. In DNA form, the CDR3 reads TGTGCCAGCAGTTTAATCCGACTAGCTATCGGCAATGAGCAGTTCTTC. Translating gives CASSLIRLAIGNEQFF. The variable domain in full, with the rest retrieved from reference TRBV28 and TRBJ2-1, is DVKVTQSSRYLVKRTGEKVFLECVQDMDHENMFWYRQDPGLGLRLIYFSYDVKMKEKGDIPEGYSVSREKKERFSLILESASTNQTSMYLCASSLIRLAIGNEQFFGPGTRLTVL.

The chain joins TRBV5-6 to TRBJ1-5; 9 bases map to TRBD1. CDR3 length: 15 residues. The ends lost 1 base at V and 7 bases at J; junction bases unmatched: 6. Germline assignment: CDR1 SGHDT and CDR2 YYEEEE. The CDR3 DNA reads TGTGCCAGCAGCTTGCTGGGACAGGGTATCCAGCCCCAGCATTTT. Amino acids: CASSLLGQGIQPQHF.

The chain recombines TRBV19 with TRBJ2-3; 7 bases are a match to TRBD1. The CDR3 is 15 amino acids. In germline, CDR1 is LNHDA, CDR2 SQIVND (reference sequence). J lost 0 bases, V lost 6 bases, and 6 bases had no gene match. CDR3 in DNA: TGTGCCAGTAGACCCAGGGACAGAAGCACAGATACGCAGTATTTT. Protein product: CASRPRDRSTDTQYF.

The V call is TRBV4-1, the J call TRBJ1-5; D perhaps matches TRBD1 (5 bases). Between the trimmed V and J ends, which lost 4 bases and 4 bases, there was a span of 11 bases. This CDR3 is 14 amino acids long. Germline V gene data show CDR1 as MGHRA and CDR2 as YSYEKL. Here the CDR3 DNA reads TGCGCCAGCAGCCTCCTGGGGCGAAATCAGCCCCAGCATTTT. This encodes CASSLLGRNQPQHF.

This clone came up a few times. DNA of the CDR3: TGTGCCAGCAGTTCTTCAGGTTCGGTTAATGAAAAACTGTTTTTT. This translates into CASSSSGSVNEKLFF. The genes are TRBV28 and TRBJ1-4; no clear D. In germline, CDR1 is MDHEN, CDR2 SYDVKM. The V end was cut by 4 bases, the J end by 4 bases, with 13 bases between. The CDR3 is 15 residues long.

The genes are TRBV18 and TRBJ2-5, with D perhaps TRBD1 (6 bases). The end of the DNA fits TRBJ2-7 better, so the J call may be wrong. The length of the CDR3 is 15 residues. CDR1 is KGHSH, CDR2 LQKENI, per germline. DNA of the CDR3: TGTGCCAGCTCACCAGTCCAGGGGCTCTCCTACGAGCAGTACTTC. Protein product: CASSPVQGLSYEQYF.

The J gene is TRBJ1-4, the V gene TRBV28, with TRBD1 identical over 9 bases. Germline V gene data show CDR1 as MDHEN and CDR2 as SYDVKM. The CDR3 is 15 residues long. V gave up 4 bases and J gave up 8 bases; unmatched junction bases: 8. The CDR3 region has the DNA TGTGCCAGCAGTTGGGGGACAGGGTTAACCGAAAAACTGTTTTTT. This gives the protein CASSWGTGLTEKLFF.

The chain couples TRBV5-5 to TRBJ2-7; D not certain. The germline gives CDR1 SGHKS, CDR2 YYEKEE (reference sequence). CDR3 size: 11 residues. V was clipped by 4 bases and J by 2 bases, with 4 bases between them. The CDR3 DNA reads TGTGCCAGCAGCGAGACCTACGAGCAGTACTTC. Translation gives CASSETYEQYF.

This sequence joins TRBV10-1 and TRBJ2-7, with a tentative D call TRBD1 (8 bases). Germline CDR1 is WNHNN and CDR2 is SYGVQD (reference sequence). This CDR3 contains 14 residues. Trimming took off 8 bases at V and 2 bases at J, with 16 bases between the two ends. The CDR3, as DNA: TGCGCCAGCTCAAAGCGGGACAGGCCCTACGAGCAGTACTTC. Its translation is CASSKRDRPYEQYF.

The chain recombines TRBV4-2 with TRBJ2-7, with 11 nucleotides matching TRBD2. This CDR3 contains 17 residues. Germline CDR1 is LGHNA and CDR2 is YNFKEQ. Losses at the gene ends were 4 bases for V and 0 bases for J; bases not matched to a gene: 8. CDR3 DNA sequence: TGTGCCAGCAGCCTTTCCCCGACTAGCGGGGTCTCCTACGAGCAGTACTTC. This codes for CASSLSPTSGVSYEQYF.

The chain combines TRBV7-9 with TRBJ2-5, with D tentatively TRBD1 (6 bases). This CDR3 has 15 residues. CDR1 is SEHNR and CDR2 is FQNEAQ in the germline V gene (reference sequence). The germline V and J ends were trimmed by 2 bases and 1 base, with 11 bases remaining between them. The CDR3 DNA follows: TGTGCCAGCAGCTTACCCCGGGACATCCAAGAGACCCAGTACTTC. Translating it yields CASSLPRDIQETQYF.

This rearrangement joins TRBV29-1 to TRBJ1-2; 7 bases align to TRBD1. CDR3 length equals 12 residues. CDR1 and CDR2 from the germline V gene are SQVTM and ANQGSEA. V shed 6 bases, J shed 3 bases, and the junction held 4 bases outside the gene matches. DNA for the CDR3: TGCAGCGTATCTACAGGGGACTATGGCTACACCTTC. Translating it yields CSVSTGDYGYTF. Together with reference TRBV29-1 and TRBJ1-2, the CDR3 gives the full variable domain: SAVISQKPSRDICQRGTSLTIQCQVDSQVTMMFWYRQQPGQSLTLIATANQGSEATYESGFVIDKFPISRPNLTFSTLTVSNMSPEDSSIYLCSVSTGDYGYTFGSGTRLTVV.

The V gene is TRBV30, the J gene TRBJ2-7, with D perhaps matching TRBD2 (6 bases). Deletions cut 5 bases from V and 4 bases from J, with 21 bases between. In germline, CDR1 is GTSNPN, CDR2 SVGIG (reference sequence). The CDR3 is 15 amino acids. The CDR3 DNA reads as TGTGCCTGGTCAGAACCGGGACTTGGGTCGTACGAGCAGTACTTC. Translated: CAWSEPGLGSYEQYF. Supplemented by reference TRBV30 and TRBJ2-7, the full variable domain reads SQTIHQWPATLVQPVGSPLSLECTVEGTSNPNLYWYRQAAGRGLQLLFYSVGIGQISSEVPQNLSASRPQDRQFILSSKKLLLSDSGFYLCAWSEPGLGSYEQYFGPGTRLTVT.

This clone was picked up a small number of times. The chain recombines TRBV19 with TRBJ2-6, with D hard to call. In germline, CDR1 is LNHDA, CDR2 SQIVND (reference sequence). This CDR3 is built from 15 residues. V was cut by 5 bases and J by 1 base, with 9 bases left in between. The CDR3 bases are TGTGCCAGTAGTCCCCTAGTTTCTGGGGCCAACGTCCTGACTTTC. Translation: CASSPLVSGANVLTF.

This sequence joins TRBV7-2 and TRBJ1-2; unclear D gene. CDR3 length: 11 amino acids. Germline V gene sequence: CDR1 SGHTA, CDR2 FQGNSA. V was clipped by 5 bases and J by 6 bases, with 7 bases between them. This CDR3 is CASSVYHGYTF. DNA of the CDR3: TGTGCCAGCAGCGTATATCATGGCTACACCTTC.

The genes are TRBV6-5 and TRBJ2-6; unclear D gene. The CDR3 totals 15 residues. Germline-derived CDR1 and CDR2 are MNHEY and SVGAGI. Trimming left V 6 bases short and J 2 bases short, with 11 bases between. The CDR3 is CASSYSSTGANVLTF. CDR3 DNA sequence: TGTGCCAGCAGCTACAGCTCTACTGGGGCCAACGTCCTGACTTTC.

The chain links TRBV28 to TRBJ1-1; a possible D gene is TRBD1 (6 bases). V was trimmed by 6 bases and J by 4 bases, leaving 18 bases between them. This CDR3 spans 15 amino acids. Germline V gives CDR1 MDHEN, CDR2 SYDVKM. The CDR3 nucleotides are TGTGCCAGCAGCCTGATACAGGGAATGTCCACTGAAGCTTTCTTT. This codes for CASSLIQGMSTEAFF.

The CDR3 DNA is TGTGCCAGCAGGATCGGGGGGAATGCTGAAAAACTGTTTTTT. Amino acids: CASRIGGNAEKLFF. V gene TRBV27 combines with J gene TRBJ1-4; a possible D gene is TRBD1 (5 bases). Germline-derived CDR1 and CDR2 are MNHEY and SMNVEV (reference sequence). The CDR3 covers 14 residues. The ends were cut back, 6 bases at V and 7 bases at J, with 15 bases in the middle.

The chain joins TRBV29-1 to TRBJ2-1, with no clear D. V was clipped by 7 bases and J by 6 bases, with 13 bases between them. This CDR3 is 12 amino acids long. The germline V gene encodes CDR1 SQVTM and CDR2 ANQGSEA. The CDR3 reads CSGGIRRNEQFF. As DNA, the CDR3 is TGCAGCGGCGGCATAAGGCGCAATGAGCAGTTCTTC.

The table lists this clone with a few counts. The chain joins TRBV27 to TRBJ2-5; D gene unclear. The CDR3 loop spans 12 amino acids. Germline V CDR1 and CDR2: MNHEY, SMNVEV (reference sequence). Trimming took 5 bases from V and 4 from J, leaving 8 bases between them. DNA for the CDR3: TGTGCCAGCAGTAATCTAGTAGAGACCCAGTACTTC. Translated: CASSNLVETQYF.

The chain has TRBV7-9 and TRBJ1-2; 9 bases align to TRBD1. Per germline, CDR1 SEHNR and CDR2 FQNEAQ (reference sequence). J lost 4 bases, V lost 5 bases, and 11 bases had no gene match. The CDR3 is 16 amino acids. CDR3 protein: CASSPAQGASTYGYTF. In DNA form, the CDR3 reads TGTGCCAGCAGCCCCGCACAGGGGGCATCCACCTATGGCTACACCTTC. The full variable domain, its missing parts supplied by reference TRBV7-9 and TRBJ1-2, is DTGVSQNPRHKITKRGQNVTFRCDPISEHNRLYWYRQTLGQGPEFLTYFQNEAQLEKSRLLSDRFSAERPKGSFSTLEIQRTEQGDSAMYLCASSPAQGASTYGYTFGSGTRLTVV.

This clone was observed a few times. This rearrangement joins TRBV7-2 to TRBJ1-3, with D possibly being TRBD1 (6 bases). Trimming took 10 bases from V and 4 from J, leaving 17 bases between them. The CDR3 sequence is 14 residues long. Germline CDR1 reads SGHTA; CDR2 reads FQGNSA. The CDR3 loop reads CANKRGGAGNTIYF. The CDR3 DNA follows: TGTGCCAACAAACGGGGGGGCGCCGGAAACACCATATATTTT.

The rearrangement links TRBV27 to TRBJ1-5; possible D gene TRBD1, 5 bases. Germline assignment: CDR1 MNHEY and CDR2 SMNVEV (reference sequence). The ends were cut back, 5 bases at V and 9 bases at J, with 17 bases in the middle. CDR3 length: 14 amino acids. CDR3 in DNA: TGTGCCAGCAGTGGTCGGGACGGGGGTCGGCCCCAGCATTTT. It yields the protein CASSGRDGGRPQHF.

The chain uses TRBV18 and TRBJ2-3; D call uncertain. The V and J ends lost 3 bases and 3 bases respectively, with 10 bases between them. Per the germline V gene, CDR1 is KGHSH and CDR2 is LQKENI. The CDR3 loop spans 14 amino acids. Written as DNA, the CDR3 is TGTGCCAGCTCACCCCCAATTAGTACAGATACGCAGTATTTT. Encoded protein: CASSPPISTDTQYF.

This sequence joins TRBV30 and TRBJ2-1; tentative D call: TRBD2 (5 bases). V lost 0 bases to trimming and J lost 13 bases, with 10 bases between them. Germline V gene data show CDR1 as GTSNPN and CDR2 as SVGIG (reference sequence). This CDR3 region has 11 residues. The CDR3 nucleotides are TGTGCCTGGAGTGTAGCGGATCCTCAGTTCTTC. Amino acids: CAWSVADPQFF.

The genes are TRBV29-1 and TRBJ2-1; possible D gene TRBD2, 7 bases. V lost 7 bases to trimming and J lost 4 bases, with 20 bases between them. The CDR3 length is 15 residues. Germline V gives CDR1 SQVTM, CDR2 ANQGSEA. The DNA of the CDR3 is TGCAGCGGCGCAAGGGGGGGGCCTGTGTACAATGAGCAGTTCTTC. It translates to CSGARGGPVYNEQFF.

The chain couples TRBV13 to TRBJ2-7; TRBD2 aligns across 12 bases. This CDR3 has 16 amino acids. After removal of 5 bases from V and 4 bases from J, the junction contained 9 bases not matched to a gene. Germline-derived CDR1 and CDR2 are PRHDT and FYEKMQ (reference sequence). Here the CDR3 reads CASSLQTSGSLYEQYF. In DNA form, the CDR3 reads TGTGCCAGCAGCCTTCAGACTAGCGGGAGTTTGTACGAGCAGTACTTC.

The J gene is TRBJ1-1, the V gene TRBV6-1; possibly TRBD1 for D (5 bases). Trimming took 8 bases from V and 5 from J, leaving 15 bases between them. CDR3 size: 13 residues. Germline values: CDR1 MNHNS, CDR2 SASEGT. In nucleotides, the CDR3 is TGTGCCAGCCTGAGGGGTGGGGGGACTGAAGCTTTCTTT. Encoded protein: CASLRGGGTEAFF.

The chain couples TRBV18 to TRBJ1-1; perhaps TRBD1 as D (5 bases). This CDR3 is built from 12 residues. V lost 6 bases and J 5 bases, leaving 10 bases between the germline ends. CDR1 is KGHSH and CDR2 is LQKENI in the germline V gene. Here the CDR3 reads CASSGGVTEAFF. The CDR3 DNA reads TGTGCCAGCTCGGGGGGAGTGACTGAAGCTTTCTTT.

The V gene is TRBV7-3, the J gene TRBJ2-7, with D perhaps TRBD1 (6 bases). The ends were cut back, 5 bases at V and 5 bases at J, with 16 bases in the middle. The CDR3 is made up of 14 amino acids. From germline, CDR1 is SGHTA and CDR2 FQGTGA. Here the CDR3 DNA reads TGTGCCAGCAGCGTGCAGGGGAATCTGGACGAGCAGTACTTC. This gives the protein CASSVQGNLDEQYF.